The 27 T cell receptor beta chains below all came from one sample that was sequenced in a study of T cell changes during pregnancy in multiple sclerosis. Data came from immunoSEQ multiplex PCR; TCRdb stores just in-frame clones and leaves some out. Of nearly 40,000 clones in the sample, 92% are singletons; the top ten hold 0.75% to 0.85%. The sequencing here drew on CD4+ T cells from peripheral blood mononuclear cells, taken in the third trimester of pregnancy. These receptors were taken from a female donor with multiple sclerosis, enrolled in a pregnancy study.

The J gene is TRBJ2-7, the V gene TRBV6-1; D unclear. Germline loops: CDR1 MNHNS, CDR2 SASEGT. V was shortened by 4 bases and J by 0 bases, with 10 bases between the two germline ends. This CDR3 spans 14 amino acids. The CDR3 protein is CASSVSLSSYEQYF. The DNA of the CDR3 is TGTGCCAGCAGTGTTTCTCTGAGCTCCTACGAGCAGTACTTC.

This chain uses TRBV28 with TRBJ1-2; TRBD1 matches 7 bases. The ends lost 7 bases at V and 2 bases at J; junction bases unmatched: 13. Germline assignment: CDR1 MDHEN and CDR2 SYDVKM. The CDR3 loop spans 16 amino acids. The CDR3 loop is CASIQVTGDSNYGYTF. The CDR3 nucleotides are TGTGCCAGCATCCAGGTAACAGGGGACAGCAACTATGGCTACACCTTC.

The rearrangement uses TRBV5-1 and TRBJ1-2; D gene ambiguous. The V and J ends lost 5 bases and 6 bases respectively, with 17 bases between them. Germline V gene lookup returns CDR1 SGHRS and CDR2 YFSETQ. CDR3 length: 14 residues. CDR3 nucleotides: TGCGCCAGCAGTCCAAACGCGGGATTTGATGGCTACACCTTC. This sequence encodes CASSPNAGFDGYTF.

This rearrangement joins TRBV11-2 to TRBJ1-5; no clear D. CDR1 is SGHAT and CDR2 is FQNNGV in the germline V gene. The CDR3 is 13 amino acids. The V and J ends lost 3 bases and 4 bases respectively, with 7 bases between them. The CDR3 protein is CASSFHKNQPQHF. DNA of the CDR3: TGTGCCAGCAGCTTCCACAAAAATCAGCCCCAGCATTTT.

J is TRBJ2-3 and V is TRBV4-1; 7 nucleotides align to TRBD2. This CDR3 contains 18 residues. Germline V CDR1 and CDR2: MGHRA, YSYEKL. V shed 1 base, J shed 4 bases, and the junction held 14 bases outside the gene matches. The CDR3 nucleotides read TGCGCCAGCAGCCAAGTGAGGGGCGGGAGACGATCGGCAGATACGCAGTATTTT. Protein product: CASSQVRGGRRSADTQYF.

The J gene is TRBJ2-3, the V gene TRBV6-1; TRBD2 aligns across 9 bases. CDR1 and CDR2 from the germline V gene are MNHNS and SASEGT. V lost 2 bases to trimming and J lost 4 bases; unmatched junction nucleotides: 10. The CDR3 is made up of 17 amino acids. This CDR3 reads CASSETEGSGSPDTQYF. The CDR3 region has the DNA TGTGCCAGCAGTGAAACGGAGGGTAGCGGGAGTCCAGATACGCAGTATTTT.

The rearrangement joins TRBV7-9 to TRBJ1-1; tentatively, D is TRBD1 (5 bases). The germline gives CDR1 SEHNR, CDR2 FQNEAQ (reference sequence). This CDR3 comprises 15 residues. With 4 bases removed from V and 4 bases from J, the gap between germline ends came to 16 bases. The CDR3 nucleotides read TGTGCCAGCAGCTCCGGGGGGGTAGGGATCACTGAAGCTTTCTTT. Protein product: CASSSGGVGITEAFF. Full variable domain (outside the CDR3, taken from reference TRBV7-9 and TRBJ1-1): DTGVSQNPRHKITKRGQNVTFRCDPISEHNRLYWYRQTLGQGPEFLTYFQNEAQLEKSRLLSDRFSAERPKGSFSTLEIQRTEQGDSAMYLCASSSGGVGITEAFFGQGTRLTVV.

This clone was counted a few times. This chain links TRBV6-1 with TRBJ1-1, with TRBD1 as a possible D gene (5 bases). The germline CDR1 and CDR2 sequences are MNHNS and SASEGT. CDR3 length: 14 amino acids. V shed 5 bases and J shed 5 bases, with 15 bases lying between them. CDR3 amino acids: CASSTGRMGTEAFF. In DNA form, the CDR3 reads TGTGCCAGCAGTACAGGACGGATGGGGACTGAAGCTTTCTTT.

As DNA, the CDR3 is TGCAGCGTTGACAGGGGGCGGGAGACCCAGTACTTC. Translated, it gives CSVDRGRETQYF. The rearrangement links TRBV29-1 to TRBJ2-5, with 8 bases aligning to TRBD1. In germline, CDR1 is SQVTM, CDR2 ANQGSEA. The CDR3 extends over 12 amino acids. Losses at the gene ends were 3 bases for V and 5 bases for J; bases not matched to a gene: 2.

The genes are TRBV29-1 and TRBJ1-2; D unresolved. This CDR3 is built from 15 residues. The V gene lost 5 bases and the J gene lost 7 bases, with 23 bases spanning the gap. CDR1 and CDR2 (germline): SQVTM, ANQGSEA. DNA of the CDR3: TGCAGCGTTTCTCTGACGGTAGGAGGAGGTGCTGGCTACACCTTC. It codes for CSVSLTVGGGAGYTF.

This chain links TRBV5-4 with TRBJ2-5; TRBD2 aligns across 13 bases. J gave up 4 bases and V 4 bases, and 10 bases lay outside the gene matches. Germline values: CDR1 SGHNT, CDR2 YYREEE (reference sequence). The CDR3 has 17 amino acids. The CDR3 here is CASSPGALAGGSETQYF. The CDR3 DNA follows: TGTGCCAGCAGCCCGGGGGCACTAGCGGGAGGGTCAGAGACCCAGTACTTC.

The V and J genes are TRBV7-9 and TRBJ2-7, with D perhaps matching TRBD2 (6 bases). Germline V CDR1 and CDR2: SEHNR, FQNEAQ (reference sequence). This CDR3 contains 15 residues. V lost 1 base to trimming and J lost 0 bases, with 10 bases between them. The CDR3 DNA sequence: TGTGCCAGCAGCTTAGTGCTTAGCGGCTCCTACGAGCAGTACTTC. Its protein product is CASSLVLSGSYEQYF.

The rearrangement joins TRBV6-5 to TRBJ1-1; 7 bases agree with TRBD1. Trimming at V came to 2 bases and at J to 6 bases, leaving 6 bases not matched to a gene. The germline gives CDR1 MNHEY, CDR2 SVGAGI. This CDR3 is built from 14 residues. The CDR3 loop reads CASSYNRGGSEAFF. CDR3 coding DNA: TGTGCCAGCAGTTACAACAGGGGAGGATCTGAAGCTTTCTTT.

The V call is TRBV5-4, the J call TRBJ2-2; 9 bases agree with TRBD2. V trimming: 0 bases; J trimming: 6 bases; junction bases outside the gene matches: 6. The CDR3 has 16 amino acids. CDR1 is SGHNT and CDR2 is YYREEE in the germline V gene (reference sequence). CDR3 amino acids: CASSLDSGSKPGELFF. In DNA form, the CDR3 reads TGTGCCAGCAGCTTGGATAGCGGGAGCAAGCCCGGGGAGCTGTTTTTT.

V and J are TRBV5-4 and TRBJ2-1; D is undetermined. Germline loops: CDR1 SGHNT, CDR2 YYREEE (reference sequence). Trimming removed 0 bases from V and 0 bases from J, with 4 bases in between. This CDR3 is 14 amino acids long. The CDR3 reads CASSLAGSYNEQFF. CDR3 nucleotide sequence: TGTGCCAGCAGCTTGGCGGGCTCCTACAATGAGCAGTTCTTC.

V is TRBV7-2 and J is TRBJ1-1, with D tentatively TRBD1 (5 bases). V lost 4 bases and J lost 6, with 12 bases in between. Germline assignment: CDR1 SGHTA and CDR2 FQGNSA. The CDR3 sequence is 13 residues long. The CDR3 protein is CASSSQGSPEAFF. CDR3 bases: TGTGCCAGCAGCTCGCAGGGTAGCCCTGAAGCTTTCTTT.

This clone was seen a single time. Given the absence of the conserved phenylalanine or tryptophan at the CDR3 end, a read error is likely. This chain connects TRBV5-6 to TRBJ2-7, with 11 nucleotides matching TRBD2. Germline CDR1 SGHDT, CDR2 YYEEEE. CDR3 length: 16 amino acids. Unmatched junction bases numbered 5, after V lost 0 bases and J lost 3 bases. The CDR3 DNA reads as TGTGCCAGCAGCTTGGGTTGGCTAGCGGGAGGCTACGAGCAGTACCTC. It specifies CASSLGWLAGGYEQYL.

The rearrangement links TRBV28 to TRBJ2-7; 7 bases map to TRBD1. CDR1 MDHEN and CDR2 SYDVKM come from the germline V gene. Germline trimming cut 4 bases from V and 0 bases from J; bases unmatched to any gene: 6. The CDR3 covers 15 residues. CDR3 sequence: CASSSGQDFSYEQYF. DNA for the CDR3: TGTGCCAGCAGTTCCGGACAGGACTTCTCCTACGAGCAGTACTTC.

The CDR3: CASSQQANEKLFF. The CDR3 DNA reads as TGTGCCAGCAGCCAACAGGCCAATGAAAAACTGTTTTTT. The V call is TRBV4-2, the J call TRBJ1-4; D call uncertain. V was clipped by 2 bases and J by 5 bases, with 6 bases between them. CDR1 and CDR2 from the germline V gene are LGHNA and YNFKEQ. The CDR3 spans 13 residues.

V and J are TRBV19 and TRBJ1-5; tentatively, D is TRBD1 (6 bases). V was clipped by 5 bases and J by 4 bases, with 15 bases between them. Germline CDR1 reads LNHDA; CDR2 reads SQIVND (reference sequence). The CDR3 extends over 15 amino acids. Here the CDR3 reads CASSANREGNQPQHF. As DNA, the CDR3 is TGTGCCAGTAGTGCAAACAGGGAGGGGAATCAGCCCCAGCATTTT.

The V gene is TRBV2, the J gene TRBJ1-2; TRBD1 matches 10 bases. The V and J ends lost 5 bases and 0 bases, in that order; junction bases with no gene match: 9. CDR3 length: 17 amino acids. The germline gives CDR1 SNHLY, CDR2 FYNNEI. CDR3 DNA sequence: TGTGCCAGCAGTATCGGGACAGGGGCCCACGCTAACTATGGCTACACCTTC. Encoded protein: CASSIGTGAHANYGYTF.

The table lists this clone with a few counts. J is TRBJ2-7 and V is TRBV7-2; TRBD2 might be the D (6 bases). The CDR3 totals 13 residues. V lost 2 bases, J lost 5 bases, and 10 bases lay in between. The germline CDR1 and CDR2 sequences are SGHTA and FQGNSA. The CDR3 DNA reads TGTGCCAGCAGCTTACGGGGAGGAGACGAGCAGTACTTC. Translating gives CASSLRGGDEQYF. Drawing the rest from reference TRBV7-2 and TRBJ2-7, the complete variable domain is GAGVSQSPSNKVTEKGKDVELRCDPISGHTALYWYRQSLGQGLEFLIYFQGNSAPDKSGLPSDRFSAERTGGSVSTLTIQRTQQEDSAVYLCASSLRGGDEQYFGPGTRLTVT.

This chain connects TRBV28 to TRBJ2-5, with 7 bases fitting TRBD1. This CDR3 is built from 15 residues. The junction had 9 bases not matched to a gene; V was cut back by 5 bases and J by 3 bases. The germline CDR1 and CDR2 sequences are MDHEN and SYDVKM. This CDR3 is CASSPMGDSKETQYF. In DNA form, the CDR3 reads TGTGCCAGCAGTCCCATGGGGGACAGCAAAGAGACCCAGTACTTC.

This chain connects TRBV7-2 to TRBJ2-7, with 8 bases that match TRBD2. Trimming took 3 bases from V and 2 from J; bases not matched to a gene: 6. The CDR3 runs to 15 residues. The germline gives CDR1 SGHTA, CDR2 FQGNSA. CDR3 sequence reads: CASSLFSGATYEQYF. As DNA, the CDR3 is TGTGCCAGCAGCTTGTTTAGCGGGGCTACCTACGAGCAGTACTTC.

The rearrangement links TRBV18 to TRBJ2-1, with 7 bases matching TRBD2. After removal of 3 bases from V and 5 bases from J, the junction contained 4 bases not matched to a gene. Germline V gives CDR1 KGHSH, CDR2 LQKENI. The CDR3 is 14 residues long. In nucleotides, the CDR3 is TGTGCCAGCTCACCGGGACTAACGAACAATGAGCAGTTCTTC. It yields the protein CASSPGLTNNEQFF.

The chain has TRBV5-1 and TRBJ2-3, with TRBD2 identical over 13 bases. Germline CDR1 SGHRS, CDR2 YFSETQ. The CDR3 loop spans 16 amino acids. Losses at the gene ends were 4 bases for V and 6 bases for J; bases not matched to a gene: 8. CDR3 loop: CASSPRTSGRVDTQYF. The CDR3 DNA reads TGCGCCAGCAGCCCGAGGACTAGCGGGAGAGTGGATACGCAGTATTTT. Full variable domain (outside the CDR3, taken from reference TRBV5-1 and TRBJ2-3): KAGVTQTPRYLIKTRGQQVTLSCSPISGHRSVSWYQQTPGQGLQFLFEYFSETQRNKGNFPGRFSGRQFSNSRSEMNVSTLELGDSALYLCASSPRTSGRVDTQYFGPGTRLTVL.

The V gene is TRBV27, the J gene TRBJ2-5, with D possibly being TRBD2 (5 bases). V lost 9 bases, J lost 4 bases, and 15 bases lay in between. CDR1 MNHEY and CDR2 SMNVEV come from the germline V gene (reference sequence). The CDR3 runs to 13 residues. The CDR3 nucleotides read TGTGCCAGTTATAAAGATGGAGGAGAGACCCAGTACTTC. It yields the protein CASYKDGGETQYF.